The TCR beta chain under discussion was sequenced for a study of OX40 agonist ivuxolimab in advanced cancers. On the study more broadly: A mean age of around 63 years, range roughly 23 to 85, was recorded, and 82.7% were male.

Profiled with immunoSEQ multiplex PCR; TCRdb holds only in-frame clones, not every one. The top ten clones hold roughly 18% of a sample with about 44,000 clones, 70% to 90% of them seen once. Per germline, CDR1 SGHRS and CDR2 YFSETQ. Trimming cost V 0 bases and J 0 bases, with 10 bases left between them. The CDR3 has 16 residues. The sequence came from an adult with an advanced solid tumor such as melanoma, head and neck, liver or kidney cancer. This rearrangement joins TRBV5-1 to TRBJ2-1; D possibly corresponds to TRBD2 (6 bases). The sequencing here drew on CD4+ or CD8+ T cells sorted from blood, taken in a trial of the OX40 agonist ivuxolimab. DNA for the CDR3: TGCGCCAGCAGCTTGGATGCGGGGAGCTCCTACAATGAGCAGTTCTTC. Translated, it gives CASSLDAGSSYNEQFF.